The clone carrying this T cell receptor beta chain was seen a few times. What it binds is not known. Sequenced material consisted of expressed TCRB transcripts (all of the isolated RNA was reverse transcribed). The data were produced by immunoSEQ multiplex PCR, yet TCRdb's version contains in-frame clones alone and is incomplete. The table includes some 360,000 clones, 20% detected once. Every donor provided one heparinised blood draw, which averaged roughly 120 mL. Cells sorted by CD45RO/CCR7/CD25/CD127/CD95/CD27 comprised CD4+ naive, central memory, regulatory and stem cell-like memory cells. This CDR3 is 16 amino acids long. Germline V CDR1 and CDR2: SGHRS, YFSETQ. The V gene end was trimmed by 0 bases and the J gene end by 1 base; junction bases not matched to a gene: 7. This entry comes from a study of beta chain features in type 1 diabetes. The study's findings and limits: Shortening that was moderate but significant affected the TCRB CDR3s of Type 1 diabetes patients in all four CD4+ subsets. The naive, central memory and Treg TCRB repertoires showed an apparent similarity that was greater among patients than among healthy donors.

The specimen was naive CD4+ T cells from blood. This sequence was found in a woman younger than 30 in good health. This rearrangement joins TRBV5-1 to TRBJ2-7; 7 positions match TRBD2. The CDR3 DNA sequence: TGCGCCAGCAGCTTGGCCCCGGGGGGAAATTCCTACGAGCAGTACTTC. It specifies CASSLAPGGNSYEQYF.